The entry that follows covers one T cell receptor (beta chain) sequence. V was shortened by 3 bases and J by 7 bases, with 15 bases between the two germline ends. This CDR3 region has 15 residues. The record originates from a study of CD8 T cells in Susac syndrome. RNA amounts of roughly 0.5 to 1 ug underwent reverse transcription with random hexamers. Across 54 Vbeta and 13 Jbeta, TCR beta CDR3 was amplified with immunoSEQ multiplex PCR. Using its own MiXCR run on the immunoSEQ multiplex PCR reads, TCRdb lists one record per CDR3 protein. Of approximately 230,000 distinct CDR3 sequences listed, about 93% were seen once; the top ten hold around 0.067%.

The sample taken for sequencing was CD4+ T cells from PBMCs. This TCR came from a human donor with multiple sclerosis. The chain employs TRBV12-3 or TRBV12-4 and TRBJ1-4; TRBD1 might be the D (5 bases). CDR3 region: CASSLSGQGSEKLFF. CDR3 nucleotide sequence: TGTGCCAGCAGTTTGTCAGGACAAGGGTCTGAAAAACTGTTTTTT.